This TCR beta chain is from a study of Ad26.COV2.S vaccination and SARS-CoV-2 variants. This CDR3 contains 15 residues. Using immunoSEQ multiplex PCR, the repertoire was profiled, and TCRdb retains in-frame clones only, with some absent. The sample contains around 370,000 clones, roughly 85% of which appear only once. Stated treatment: approximately 18 received Ad26.COV2.S at low or high dose, single or two shots; about five received placebo; per-sample allocation not given. Specimen acquisition occurred on day 63 following the initial vaccine or placebo injection. The V gene is TRBV21-1, the J gene TRBJ2-5; TRBD1, as called in the table, went unchecked against the DNA. TRBV21-1 is a pseudogene. The clonotype comes from a person between 18 and 59 years old who received the Ad26.COV2.S COVID-19 vaccine or a placebo. This material consisted of peripheral blood, taken in a trial of Ad26.COV2.S vaccine versus placebo. CDR3 loop: CASSKGGLGQETQYF. CDR3 nucleotides: TGTGCCAGCAGCAAAGGGGGGCTAGGCCAAGAGACCCAGTACTTC.